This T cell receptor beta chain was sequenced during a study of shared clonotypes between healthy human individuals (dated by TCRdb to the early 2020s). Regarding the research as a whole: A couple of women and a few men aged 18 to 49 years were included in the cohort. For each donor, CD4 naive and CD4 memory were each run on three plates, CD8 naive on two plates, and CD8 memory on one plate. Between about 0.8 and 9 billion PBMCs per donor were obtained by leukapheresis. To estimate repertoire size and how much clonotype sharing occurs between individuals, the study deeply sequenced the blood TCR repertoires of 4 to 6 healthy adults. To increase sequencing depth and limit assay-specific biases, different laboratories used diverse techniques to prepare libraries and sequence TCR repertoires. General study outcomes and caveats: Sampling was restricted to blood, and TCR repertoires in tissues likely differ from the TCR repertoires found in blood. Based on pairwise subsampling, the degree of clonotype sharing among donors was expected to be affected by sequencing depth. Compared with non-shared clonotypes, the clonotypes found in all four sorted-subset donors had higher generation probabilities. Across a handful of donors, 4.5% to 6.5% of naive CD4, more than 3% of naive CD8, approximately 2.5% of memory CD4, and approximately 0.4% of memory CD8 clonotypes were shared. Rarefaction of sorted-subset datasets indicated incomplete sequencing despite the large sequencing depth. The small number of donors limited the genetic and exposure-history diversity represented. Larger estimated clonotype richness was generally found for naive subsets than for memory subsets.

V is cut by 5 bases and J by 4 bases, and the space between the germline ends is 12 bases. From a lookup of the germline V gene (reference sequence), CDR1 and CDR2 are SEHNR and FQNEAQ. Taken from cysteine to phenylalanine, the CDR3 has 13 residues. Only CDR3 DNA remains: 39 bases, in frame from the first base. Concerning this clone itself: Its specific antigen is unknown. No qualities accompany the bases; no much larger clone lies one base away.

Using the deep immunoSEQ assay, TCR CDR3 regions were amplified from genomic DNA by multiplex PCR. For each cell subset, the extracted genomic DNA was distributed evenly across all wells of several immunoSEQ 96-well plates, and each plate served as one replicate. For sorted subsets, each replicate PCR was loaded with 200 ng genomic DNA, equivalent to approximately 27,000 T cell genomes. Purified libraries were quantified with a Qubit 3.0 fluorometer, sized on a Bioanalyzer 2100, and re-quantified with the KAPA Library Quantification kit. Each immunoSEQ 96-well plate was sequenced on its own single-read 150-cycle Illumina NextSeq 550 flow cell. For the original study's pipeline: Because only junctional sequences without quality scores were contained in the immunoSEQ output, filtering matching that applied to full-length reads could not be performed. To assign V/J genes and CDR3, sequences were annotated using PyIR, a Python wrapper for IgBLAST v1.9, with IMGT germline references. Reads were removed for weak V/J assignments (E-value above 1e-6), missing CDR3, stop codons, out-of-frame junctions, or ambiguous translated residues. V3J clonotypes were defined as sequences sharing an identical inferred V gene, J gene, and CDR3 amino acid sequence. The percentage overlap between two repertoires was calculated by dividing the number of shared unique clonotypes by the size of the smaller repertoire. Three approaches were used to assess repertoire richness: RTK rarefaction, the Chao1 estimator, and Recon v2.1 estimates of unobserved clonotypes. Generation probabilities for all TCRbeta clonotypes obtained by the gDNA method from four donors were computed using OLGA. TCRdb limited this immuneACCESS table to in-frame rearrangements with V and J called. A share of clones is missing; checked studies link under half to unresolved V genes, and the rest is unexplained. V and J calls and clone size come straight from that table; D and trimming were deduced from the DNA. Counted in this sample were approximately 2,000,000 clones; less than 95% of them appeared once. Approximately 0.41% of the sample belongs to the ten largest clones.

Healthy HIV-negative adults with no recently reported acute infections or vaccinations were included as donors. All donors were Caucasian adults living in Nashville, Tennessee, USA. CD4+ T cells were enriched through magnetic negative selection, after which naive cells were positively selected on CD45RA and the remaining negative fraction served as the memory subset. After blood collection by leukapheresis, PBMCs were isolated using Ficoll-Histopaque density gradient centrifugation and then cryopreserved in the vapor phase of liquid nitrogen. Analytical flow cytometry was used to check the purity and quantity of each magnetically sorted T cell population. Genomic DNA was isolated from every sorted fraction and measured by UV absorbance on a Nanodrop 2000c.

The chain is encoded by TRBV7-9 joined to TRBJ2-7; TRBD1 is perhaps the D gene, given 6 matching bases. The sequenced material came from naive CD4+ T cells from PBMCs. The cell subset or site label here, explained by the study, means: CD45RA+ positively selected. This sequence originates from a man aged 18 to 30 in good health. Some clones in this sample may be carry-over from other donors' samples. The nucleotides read TGTGCCAGCAGCCAAGAGGGGGTTTACGAGCAGTACTTC. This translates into CASSQEGVYEQYF.